The 9 T cell receptor beta chains below all came from one sample that was sequenced in a study of shared clonotypes between healthy human individuals (dated by TCRdb to 2020 to 2022). CD8 naive samples consisted of CD45RO-negative cells that were positively selected for CCR7, yielding a CD45RA+CCR7+ population without TemRA cells. Receptors were amplified or captured by the immunoSEQ multiplex PCR assay. Drawn from immuneACCESS, this table holds only the in-frame rearrangements with V and J called that TCRdb kept. Clones are partly lost; checked studies trace under half to an unresolved V gene and leave the rest unexplained. The sample profile shows around 700,000 clones; 92% of them were found once. The ten largest make up roughly 22% of the sample. The specimen sequenced was naive CD8+ T cells sorted from blood. The sample's cell subset or site, from its label and the paper: CD45RA+CCR7+. The receptor source for this set is a man under 40 in good health.

V usage is TRBV7-9 and J usage is TRBJ2-3; D might be TRBD2 (5 bases). Germline V gene sequence: CDR1 SEHNR, CDR2 FQNEAQ (reference sequence). CDR3 length: 16 residues. The ends were cut back, 7 bases at V and 0 bases at J, with 17 bases in the middle. CDR3 DNA sequence: TGTGCCAGCATCCCTGAGCGAGAGGGAAGCACAGATACGCAGTATTTT. Residues: CASIPEREGSTDTQYF.

The chain has TRBV29-1 and TRBJ2-1, with a weak D call TRBD2 (5 bases). The ends were cut back, 4 bases at V and 4 bases at J, with 17 bases in the middle. CDR1 and CDR2 from the germline V gene are SQVTM and ANQGSEA. The CDR3 totals 15 residues. The CDR3: CSVAGILHLYNEQFF. DNA for the CDR3: TGCAGCGTTGCGGGGATTCTCCACCTATACAATGAGCAGTTCTTC.

The chain is built from TRBV7-2 and TRBJ2-1; no definite D call. Trimming shortened V by 2 bases and J by 6 bases, and 8 bases separated the two germline ends. The CDR3 extends over 13 amino acids. Germline CDR1 is SGHTA and CDR2 is FQGNSA. This CDR3 is CASSLHSTNEQFF. The CDR3 DNA sequence: TGTGCCAGCAGCTTACACAGCACCAATGAGCAGTTCTTC.

This chain connects TRBV5-5 to TRBJ2-7; D gene unclear. From germline, CDR1 is SGHKS and CDR2 YYEKEE (reference sequence). The CDR3 spans 12 residues. The V gene lost 4 bases and the J gene lost 5 bases, with 10 bases spanning the gap. CDR3 loop: CASSQGPDEQYF. The DNA of the CDR3 is TGTGCCAGCAGCCAAGGACCCGACGAGCAGTACTTC.

V is TRBV5-6 and J is TRBJ1-2; the match to TRBD1 covers 8 bases. There are 14 residues in the CDR3. Germline CDR1 is SGHDT and CDR2 is YYEEEE. J lost 5 bases, V lost 4 bases, and 7 bases had no gene match. Here the CDR3 DNA reads TGTGCCAGCAGCACGGACAGGGATCTTTATGGCTACACCTTC. This codes for CASSTDRDLYGYTF.

This clone was observed once. V usage is TRBV6-6 and J usage is TRBJ2-4; D is perhaps TRBD1 (5 bases). There are 16 residues in the CDR3. V gave up 2 bases and J gave up 6 bases, with 17 bases separating them. Germline V gene lookup returns CDR1 MNHNY and CDR2 SVGAGI (reference sequence). The CDR3 spells CASSYAVGNRGNIQYF. For the CDR3, the DNA is TGTGCCAGCAGTTACGCCGTGGGGAATAGGGGAAACATTCAGTACTTC.

This clone showed up just a few times. Other nucleotide sequences from this sample produce the same CDR3. J is TRBJ2-1 and V is TRBV11-2; D not resolved. This CDR3 region has 11 residues. Looked up from germline, CDR1 is SGHAT and CDR2 is FQNNGV. Trimming cost V 5 bases and J 4 bases, with 3 bases left between them. The CDR3 loop reads CASSPYNEQFF. CDR3 DNA: TGTGCCAGCAGCCCTTACAATGAGCAGTTCTTC.

The chain carries TRBV4-2 and TRBJ1-1; tentative D call: TRBD1 (6 bases). V lost 2 bases to trimming and J lost 1 base, with 11 bases between them. This CDR3 contains 15 residues. Germline V gives CDR1 LGHNA, CDR2 YNFKEQ. CDR3 amino acids: CASSQPGTRNTEAFF. CDR3 nucleotide sequence: TGTGCCAGCAGCCAACCCGGGACACGGAACACTGAAGCTTTCTTT.

This chain links TRBV7-9 with TRBJ2-1, with 14 bases identical to TRBD2. The ends lost 5 bases at V and 6 bases at J; junction bases unmatched: 3. The CDR3 spans 15 residues. The germline CDR1 and CDR2 sequences are SEHNR and FQNEAQ (reference sequence). The CDR3 bases are TGTGCCAGCAGCCAGACTAGCGGGAGGGCCAATGAGCAGTTCTTC. Translation: CASSQTSGRANEQFF.